The T cell receptor beta chain described here comes from a study of CD4+ T cells in melanoma. This clone was picked up a small number of times. Sequencing used immunoSEQ multiplex PCR; TCRdb keeps in-frame clones, though not all of them. The top ten clones hold 1.5% of a sample with about 140,000 clones, roughly 91% of them seen once. Trimming removed 0 bases from V and 5 bases from J, with 11 bases in between. Germline V gene sequence: CDR1 SGHRS, CDR2 YFSETQ. CDR3 length: 14 residues. The clonotype originates from a human donor with melanoma. This sequence joins TRBV5-1 and TRBJ1-1; maybe TRBD1 (5 bases). Here the CDR3 DNA reads TGCGCCAGCAGCTTGGGAGCAGGGTCGACTGAAGCTTTCTTT. Its translation is CASSLGAGSTEAFF. Using reference TRBV5-1 and TRBJ1-1 for the parts outside the CDR3, the full variable domain is KAGVTQTPRYLIKTRGQQVTLSCSPISGHRSVSWYQQTPGQGLQFLFEYFSETQRNKGNFPGRFSGRQFSNSRSEMNVSTLELGDSALYLCASSLGAGSTEAFFGQGTRLTVV.